This T cell receptor beta chain derives from a study of cytomegalovirus exposure and HLA in healthy donors. Looking at the study overall: An earlier analysis found around 120 million unique TCR beta sequences from approximately 190 million T cells.

Donors were nominally healthy when sampled, though unrecorded immune exposures were likely. The CDR3 loop spans 15 amino acids. V dropped 2 bases and J dropped 10; count of bases not matched to a gene: 11. CDR1 and CDR2 (germline): SGDLS, YYNGEE. In regard to this clone: Its specificity is not known.

Primers: 60 Vbeta forward and 13 Jbeta reverse. Data came from immunoSEQ multiplex PCR; TCRdb stores just in-frame clones and leaves some out. The sample has around 150,000 clones; around 80% are singletons. Study-level findings and limits: Apart from CMV serostatus, no immune exposure information was available. Reportedly, TCR beta sequences accurately predicted HLA-A and HLA-B alleles in most subjects.

This sequence originates from a woman between 40 and 55 years old in good health and CMV-seropositive. J is TRBJ2-1 and V is TRBV9, with 8 positions matching TRBD2. The specimen sequenced was PBMCs. The CDR3 region is CASSVSGTTAGEQFF. As DNA, the CDR3 is TGTGCCAGCAGCGTTAGCGGGACAACCGCAGGGGAGCAGTTCTTC.